This entry features one TCR beta chain sequence. Its specificity is not known. A clone one base away is much larger, so this may be a read error. Because the CDR3's place on the DNA is in doubt, the DNA is left out and the CDR3 is given as listed by TCRdb. MiXCR, run by TCRdb on the reads, gives a single entry per CDR3 protein. The table records about 69,000 distinct CDR3 sequences, 28% of them present only once. Germline assignment: CDR1 KGHSH and CDR2 LQKENI. The CDR3 spans 16 residues, counting both ends. This sample stems from a study of T cell repertoires in cytomegalovirus infection. Study at large: In the study, CMV epitopes included recently identified HLA-C-restricted and well-studied HLA-B-restricted ones. CMV infection together with matching HLA type was indicated by public TCR beta signatures. Findings and caveats of the study: HLA-C-restricted, CMV-specific TCR beta clonotypes were dominant ex vivo.

The sequence derives from a human donor in good health (CMV status not recorded). Some clones in this sample may be carry-over from other donors' samples. The V gene is TRBV18, the J gene TRBJ2-7; the tabulated D call, TRBD1, remains unverified against the DNA. Sequences were derived from CD8+ T cells from cultured PBMCs, sampled from culture after CMV antigen stimulation. This CDR3 reads CASSPVGQGASYEQCF.